This note documents a single TCR beta chain sequence. This record comes from a study of regulatory T cells in long-lasting Graves disease. Time point described: newly diagnosed GD, antithyroid drugs for less than 3 months. PBMCs were the source of the RNA used for TCR sequencing. Construction of the TCR beta libraries employed iRepertoire HTBI primers in conjunction with Arm-PCR of CDR3 regions. Via MiXCR, TCRdb re-called the multiplex PCR reads, giving one row per CDR3 protein. The profile shows 350,000 to 400,000 distinct CDR3 sequences, around 15% of them singletons. This CDR3 contains 17 residues. Trimming removed 4 bases from V and 5 bases from J; junction bases left unmatched: 12. In germline, CDR1 is KGHDR, CDR2 SFDVKD. This sample was also put to use in a study of T cells in Graves' hyperthyroidism and ophthalmopathy. That publication notes: Patients aged 18 to 65 with hyperthyroidism were newly diagnosed, with duration under 2 months.

This receptor was identified in a woman younger than 35 with Graves disease. The genes are TRBV24-1 and TRBJ1-4; TRBD1 agrees at 7 bases. This specimen consisted of peripheral blood mononuclear cells (PBMCs), obtained at new diagnosis, from a patient treated with antithyroid drugs. The CDR3 region has the DNA TGTGCCACCAGTGAAGAAGACAGGGCGTCGGGAAATGAAAAACTGTTTTTT. It encodes CATSEEDRASGNEKLFF.